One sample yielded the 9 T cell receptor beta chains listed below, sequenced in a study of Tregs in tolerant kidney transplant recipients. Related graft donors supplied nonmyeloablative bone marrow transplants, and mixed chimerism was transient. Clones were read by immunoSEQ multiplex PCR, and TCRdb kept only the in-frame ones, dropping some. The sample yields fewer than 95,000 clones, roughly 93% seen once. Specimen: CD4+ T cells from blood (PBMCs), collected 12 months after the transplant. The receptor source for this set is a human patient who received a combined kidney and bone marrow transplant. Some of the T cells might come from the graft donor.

CDR3 loop: CASSIADSTDTQYF. The CDR3 coding sequence is TGTGCCAGCAGTATAGCGGATAGCACAGATACGCAGTATTTT. This rearrangement joins TRBV7-9 to TRBJ2-3; perhaps TRBD2 as D (6 bases). V was cut by 6 bases and J by 0 bases, with 10 bases left in between. CDR3 length: 14 amino acids. Germline CDR1 and CDR2: SEHNR and FQNEAQ (reference sequence). Full variable domain (outside the CDR3, taken from reference TRBV7-9 and TRBJ2-3): DTGVSQNPRHKITKRGQNVTFRCDPISEHNRLYWYRQTLGQGPEFLTYFQNEAQLEKSRLLSDRFSAERPKGSFSTLEIQRTEQGDSAMYLCASSIADSTDTQYFGPGTRLTVL.

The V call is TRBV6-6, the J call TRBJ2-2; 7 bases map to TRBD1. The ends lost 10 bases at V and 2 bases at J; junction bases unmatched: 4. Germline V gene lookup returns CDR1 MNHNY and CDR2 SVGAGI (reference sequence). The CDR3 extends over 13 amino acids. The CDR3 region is CATGTANTGELFF. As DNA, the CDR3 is TGTGCCACCGGGACAGCCAACACCGGGGAGCTGTTTTTT.

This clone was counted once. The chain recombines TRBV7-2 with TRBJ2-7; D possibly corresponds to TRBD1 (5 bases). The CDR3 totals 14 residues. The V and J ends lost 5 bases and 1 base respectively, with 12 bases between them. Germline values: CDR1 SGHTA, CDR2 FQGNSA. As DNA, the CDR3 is TGTGCCAGCAGCACAAGACAGCCTTCCTACGAGCAGTACTTC. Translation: CASSTRQPSYEQYF. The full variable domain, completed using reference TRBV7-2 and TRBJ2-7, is GAGVSQSPSNKVTEKGKDVELRCDPISGHTALYWYRQSLGQGLEFLIYFQGNSAPDKSGLPSDRFSAERTGGSVSTLTIQRTQQEDSAVYLCASSTRQPSYEQYFGPGTRLTVT.

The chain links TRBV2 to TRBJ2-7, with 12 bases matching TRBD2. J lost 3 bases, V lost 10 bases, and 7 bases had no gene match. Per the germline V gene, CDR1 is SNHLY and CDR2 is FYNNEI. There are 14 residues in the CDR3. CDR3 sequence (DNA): TGTGCCATCAGACTAGCGGGAGAAGTCTACGAGCAGTACTTC. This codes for CAIRLAGEVYEQYF.

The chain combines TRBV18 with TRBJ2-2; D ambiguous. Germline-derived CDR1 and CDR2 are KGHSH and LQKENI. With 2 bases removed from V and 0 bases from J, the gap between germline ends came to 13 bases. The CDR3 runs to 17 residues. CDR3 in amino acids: CASSPELRNANTGELFF. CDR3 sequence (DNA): TGTGCCAGCTCACCAGAGTTGCGCAACGCGAACACCGGGGAGCTGTTTTTT. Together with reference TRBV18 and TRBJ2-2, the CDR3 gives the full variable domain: NAGVMQNPRHLVRRRGQEARLRCSPMKGHSHVYWYRQLPEEGLKFMVYLQKENIIDESGMPKERFSAEFPKEGPSILRIQQVVRGDSAAYFCASSPELRNANTGELFFGEGSRLTVL.

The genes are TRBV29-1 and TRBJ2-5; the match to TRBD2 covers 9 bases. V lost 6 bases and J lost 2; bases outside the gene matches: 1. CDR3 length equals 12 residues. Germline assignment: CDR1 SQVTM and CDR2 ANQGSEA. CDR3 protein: CSVGLAQETQYF. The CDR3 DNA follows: TGCAGCGTCGGACTAGCGCAAGAGACCCAGTACTTC.

The CDR3 nucleotides read TGTGCCAGCAGCTCGCAACTGGGGGCGCCCCAAGAGACCCAGTACTTC. Its translation: CASSSQLGAPQETQYF. The chain joins TRBV5-4 to TRBJ2-5; D may be TRBD1 (6 bases). The V gene's germline CDR1 is SGHNT and CDR2 YYREEE (reference sequence). Between the trimmed V and J ends, which lost 3 bases and 1 base, there was a span of 16 bases. The CDR3 extends over 16 amino acids. The whole variable domain, remainder taken from reference TRBV5-4 and TRBJ2-5, is ETGVTQSPTHLIKTRGQQVTLRCSSQSGHNTVSWYQQALGQGPQFIFQYYREEENGRGNFPPRFSGLQFPNYSSELNVNALELDDSALYLCASSSQLGAPQETQYFGPGTRLLVL.

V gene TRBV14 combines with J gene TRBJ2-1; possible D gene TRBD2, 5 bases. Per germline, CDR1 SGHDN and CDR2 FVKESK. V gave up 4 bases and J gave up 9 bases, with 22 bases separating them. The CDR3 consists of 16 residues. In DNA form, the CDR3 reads TGTGCCAGCAGCCTCTACGAACTAGGTCTCCACGCTGAGCAGTTCTTC. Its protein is CASSLYELGLHAEQFF.

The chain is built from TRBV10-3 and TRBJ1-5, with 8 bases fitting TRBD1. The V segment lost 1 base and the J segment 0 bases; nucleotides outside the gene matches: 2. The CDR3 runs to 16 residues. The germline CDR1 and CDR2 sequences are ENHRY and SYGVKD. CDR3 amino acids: CAISEWGQVSNQPQHF. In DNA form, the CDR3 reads TGTGCCATCAGTGAGTGGGGACAGGTTAGCAATCAGCCCCAGCATTTT.